The 28 T cell receptor beta chains listed next were all sequenced from one sample in a study of blood T cell repertoires in COVID-19 (dated by TCRdb to about 2020). Library prep was done by the immunoSEQ multiplex PCR assay. TCRdb carries this immuneACCESS record with in-frame sequences only. Its versions omit some clonotypes, under half of them owing to an unresolved V gene in the studies checked, with the rest unexplained. In this sample the table shows about 90,000 clones, roughly nine tenths of which occur a single time. The top ten hold 1.8% of the sample. Source material: peripheral blood. The receptors originated from a human donor with active COVID-19. The donor label of this sample is uncertain.

This clone was detected many times. V and J are TRBV7-2 and TRBJ2-2, with D uncertain. Between the trimmed V and J ends, which lost 2 bases and 2 bases, there was a span of 9 bases. The CDR3 length is 15 residues. The V gene's germline CDR1 is SGHTA and CDR2 FQGNSA. CDR3 sequence (DNA): TGTGCCAGCAGCTTAAAAACGGGTAACACCGGGGAGCTGTTTTTT. Translated: CASSLKTGNTGELFF. Filled out from reference TRBV7-2 and TRBJ2-2, the complete variable domain reads GAGVSQSPSNKVTEKGKDVELRCDPISGHTALYWYRQSLGQGLEFLIYFQGNSAPDKSGLPSDRFSAERTGGSVSTLTIQRTQQEDSAVYLCASSLKTGNTGELFFGEGSRLTVL.

The chain employs TRBV5-1 and TRBJ2-1; D is perhaps TRBD2 (5 bases). The CDR3 has 13 amino acids. The V end was cut by 1 base, the J end by 9 bases, with 11 bases between. The germline V gene encodes CDR1 SGHRS and CDR2 YFSETQ. The CDR3 nucleotides are TGCGCCAGCAGCTTGTTTCGGGATGGTGAGCAGTTCTTC. This gives the protein CASSLFRDGEQFF. Filled out from reference TRBV5-1 and TRBJ2-1, the complete variable domain reads KAGVTQTPRYLIKTRGQQVTLSCSPISGHRSVSWYQQTPGQGLQFLFEYFSETQRNKGNFPGRFSGRQFSNSRSEMNVSTLELGDSALYLCASSLFRDGEQFFGPGTRLTVL.

This chain joins TRBV3-1 (or the pseudogene TRBV3-2) and TRBJ1-1; D ambiguous. The V gene lost 5 bases and the J gene lost 4 bases, with 5 bases spanning the gap. The CDR3 spans 11 residues. In germline, CDR1 is LGHDT, CDR2 YNNKEL (reference sequence). The CDR3 DNA reads TGTGCCAGCAGCGTTCGCACTGAAGCTTTCTTT. This translates into CASSVRTEAFF.

This clone was detected only once. The chain combines TRBV7-2 with TRBJ2-1, with 11 bases that match TRBD1. CDR3 length equals 16 residues. Germline CDR1 and CDR2: SGHTA and FQGNSA. V was clipped by 1 base and J by 7 bases; unmatched bases: 6. The CDR3 spells CASSLGGDRGLNEQFF. DNA of the CDR3: TGTGCCAGCAGCTTAGGGGGGGACAGGGGGTTGAATGAGCAGTTCTTC.

The rearrangement uses TRBV11-2 and TRBJ2-7; tentatively, D is TRBD1 (7 bases). The germline CDR1 and CDR2 sequences are SGHAT and FQNNGV. V gave up 1 base and J gave up 5 bases, with 15 bases separating them. This CDR3 spans 15 amino acids. DNA of the CDR3: TGTGCCAGCAGCTTAGCAGGGGGGCCGCAGGACGAGCAGTACTTC. Its protein is CASSLAGGPQDEQYF.

The CDR3 sequence: CASSYSQDREGYTF. The CDR3 coding sequence is TGTGCCAGCAGTTACTCCCAGGACAGGGAAGGCTACACCTTC. The chain carries TRBV6-6 and TRBJ1-2; 8 bases are shared with TRBD1. The J segment lost 8 bases and the V segment lost 0 bases, leaving 5 bases of the junction unmatched. The CDR3 runs to 14 residues. Germline loops: CDR1 MNHNY, CDR2 SVGAGI (reference sequence).

The V call is TRBV3-1 (or the pseudogene TRBV3-2), the J call TRBJ1-5; D call uncertain. Trimming left V 0 bases short and J 0 bases short, with 3 bases between. CDR1 and CDR2 (germline): LGHDT, YNNKEL (reference sequence). The CDR3 loop spans 14 amino acids. CDR3 amino acids: CASSQDSSNQPQHF. Written as DNA, the CDR3 is TGTGCCAGCAGCCAAGACAGTAGCAATCAGCCCCAGCATTTT.

This chain uses TRBV5-4 with TRBJ2-7, with D perhaps TRBD2 (7 bases). The CDR3 extends over 14 amino acids. CDR1 is SGHNT and CDR2 is YYREEE in the germline V gene (reference sequence). The V end lost 4 bases, the J end lost 7 bases, and 18 bases lay between the germline ends. The CDR3 sequence: CASSLGGGAGEQYF. The CDR3 DNA sequence: TGTGCCAGCAGCCTGGGAGGGGGGGCTGGTGAGCAGTACTTC.

Of note for this clone: Different DNA sequences within this sample yield the same CDR3. This chain uses TRBV25-1 with TRBJ1-2; D unresolved. The germline gives CDR1 MGHDK, CDR2 SYGVNS. The V end lost 3 bases, the J end lost 1 base, and 6 bases lay between the germline ends. The CDR3 covers 13 residues. The CDR3 region is CASSESVNYGYTF. CDR3 nucleotide sequence: TGTGCCAGCAGTGAGTCAGTTAACTATGGCTACACCTTC.

This clone was found once. The same CDR3 also results from other DNA sequences found in this sample. The chain uses TRBV29-1 and TRBJ2-7, with TRBD1 matching over 11 bases. With 0 bases clipped from V and 4 bases from J, the junction kept 2 bases outside the gene matches. The germline CDR1 and CDR2 sequences are SQVTM and ANQGSEA. CDR3 size: 14 residues. The CDR3 reads CSVEEGDRGYEQYF. CDR3 DNA sequence: TGCAGCGTTGAAGAAGGGGACAGGGGGTACGAGCAGTACTTC.

V is TRBV6-5 and J is TRBJ1-6, with D unresolved. The CDR3 extends over 13 amino acids. Trimming took 7 bases from V and 6 from J, leaving 10 bases between them. The germline CDR1 and CDR2 sequences are MNHEY and SVGAGI. The CDR3 here is CASTGRSNSPLHF. The DNA for the CDR3 is TGTGCCAGCACCGGCAGGTCTAATTCACCCCTCCACTTT.

The chain links TRBV27 to TRBJ2-3; D unclear. V gave up 6 bases and J gave up 5 bases, with 6 bases separating them. CDR3 length: 11 amino acids. The germline V gene has CDR1 MNHEY and CDR2 SMNVEV (reference sequence). CDR3 region: CASRVVDTQYF. The CDR3, as DNA: TGTGCCAGCAGAGTAGTAGATACGCAGTATTTT.

The V and J genes are TRBV6-5 and TRBJ1-2, with unresolved D. V was cut by 7 bases and J by 0 bases, with 9 bases left in between. The CDR3 spans 13 residues. CDR1 is MNHEY, CDR2 SVGAGI, per germline. The CDR3 protein is CASTNSPNYGYTF. DNA of the CDR3: TGTGCCAGCACGAACAGTCCTAACTATGGCTACACCTTC.

The chain combines TRBV5-1 with TRBJ2-3; 14 nucleotides line up with TRBD2. V gave up 5 bases and J gave up 4 bases; unmatched junction bases: 9. CDR1 is SGHRS and CDR2 is YFSETQ in the germline V gene. CDR3 length equals 17 residues. The CDR3 nucleotides are TGCGCCAGCAGGGATGGGACTAGCGGGGGAGATGCAGATACGCAGTATTTT. Translating it yields CASRDGTSGGDADTQYF.

The chain employs TRBV9 and TRBJ2-7; the D is unclear. Germline V gives CDR1 SGDLS, CDR2 YYNGEE. V was trimmed by 2 bases and J by 0 bases, leaving 15 bases between them. The CDR3 runs 16 residues. CDR3 bases: TGTGCCAGCAGCGTTTTCCCCGATGTCAGCTCCTACGAGCAGTACTTC. Translating gives CASSVFPDVSSYEQYF.

This clone was observed a single time. The V gene is TRBV5-1, the J gene TRBJ2-1; D is perhaps TRBD1 (5 bases). The CDR3 has 12 amino acids. The ends were cut back, 4 bases at V and 6 bases at J, with 8 bases in the middle. Germline lookup yields CDR1 SGHRS and CDR2 YFSETQ. CDR3 DNA: TGCGCCAGCAGCCACCAGGGCAATGAGCAGTTCTTC. Protein product: CASSHQGNEQFF.

V and J are TRBV7-8 and TRBJ2-7; TRBD2 aligns across 14 bases. The J segment lost 4 bases and the V segment lost 5 bases, leaving 4 bases of the junction unmatched. The germline V gene has CDR1 SGHVS and CDR2 FQNEAQ. CDR3 length: 15 residues. CDR3: CASSVGTSGSYEQYF. The CDR3 bases are TGTGCCAGCAGCGTCGGGACTAGCGGGAGTTACGAGCAGTACTTC.

The V gene is TRBV28, the J gene TRBJ2-5; D is possibly TRBD2 (6 bases). Deletions cut 2 bases from V and 0 bases from J, with 7 bases between. CDR1 and CDR2 from the germline V gene are MDHEN and SYDVKM. The CDR3 is made up of 14 amino acids. The chain's CDR3 is CASSLGGYQETQYF. The CDR3 bases are TGTGCCAGCAGTTTAGGGGGGTACCAAGAGACCCAGTACTTC.

The rearrangement links TRBV7-8 to TRBJ2-1; D is perhaps TRBD1 (5 bases). Germline loops: CDR1 SGHVS, CDR2 FQNEAQ. The CDR3 loop spans 13 amino acids. V lost 7 bases to trimming and J lost 3 bases, with 10 bases between them. The DNA for the CDR3 is TGTGCCAGCACCCCCCAGGGCTACAATGAGCAGTTCTTC. Amino acids: CASTPQGYNEQFF. Based on the CDR3 plus reference TRBV7-8 and TRBJ2-1, the full variable domain is GAGVSQSPRYKVAKRGQDVALRCDPISGHVSLFWYQQALGQGPEFLTYFQNEAQLDKSGLPSDRFFAERPEGSVSTLKIQRTQQEDSAVYLCASTPQGYNEQFFGPGTRLTVL.

The chain joins TRBV3-1 (or the pseudogene TRBV3-2) to TRBJ2-2; the match to TRBD1 covers 10 bases. The CDR3 contains 17 residues. The V and J ends lost 2 bases and 6 bases, in that order; junction bases with no gene match: 9. Germline values: CDR1 LGHDT, CDR2 YNNKEL (reference sequence). The CDR3 is CASSQSTGTGDPGELFF. Here the CDR3 DNA reads TGTGCCAGCAGCCAATCCACCGGGACAGGGGACCCCGGGGAGCTGTTTTTT.

This clone was seen a single time. V is TRBV4-1 and J is TRBJ1-4; 8 bases agree with TRBD1. Germline loops: CDR1 MGHRA, CDR2 YSYEKL. Trimming took 4 bases from V and 6 from J; bases not matched to a gene: 7. The CDR3 covers 15 residues. The CDR3, as DNA: TGCGCCAGCAGCCGAGGACAGGGAGGGGATGAAAAACTGTTTTTT. Encoded protein: CASSRGQGGDEKLFF.

The chain uses TRBV6-5 and TRBJ2-7; perhaps TRBD2 as D (6 bases). The CDR3 sequence is 12 residues long. The V gene's germline CDR1 is MNHEY and CDR2 SVGAGI. The ends were cut back, 6 bases at V and 4 bases at J, with 10 bases in the middle. The CDR3 sequence: CASRRGTYEQYF. DNA of the CDR3: TGTGCCAGCAGACGCGGGACGTACGAGCAGTACTTC.

This sequence joins TRBV6-2 or TRBV6-3 and TRBJ1-5, with D possibly matching TRBD1 (5 bases). The V and J ends lost 4 bases and 4 bases respectively, with 20 bases between them. CDR1 is MNHEY and CDR2 is SVGEGT in the germline V gene. The CDR3 sequence is 17 residues long. CDR3 nucleotide sequence: TGTGCCAGCAGTTCCCACTCCCCGACAGACCAGAATCAGCCCCAGCATTTT. Translating gives CASSSHSPTDQNQPQHF.

The chain employs TRBV28 and TRBJ1-5; 12 bases align to TRBD1. The CDR3 contains 16 residues. CDR1 is MDHEN and CDR2 is SYDVKM in the germline V gene. With V trimmed by 6 bases and J by 6 bases, 9 bases remained unmatched. The chain's CDR3 is CASSPTGTGGLQPQHF. DNA for the CDR3: TGTGCCAGCAGCCCAACCGGGACAGGGGGCCTTCAGCCCCAGCATTTT.

This chain connects TRBV9 to TRBJ2-3; D possibly corresponds to TRBD2 (5 bases). V lost 0 bases and J 0 bases, leaving 8 bases between the germline ends. This CDR3 has 15 amino acids. Germline V gene lookup returns CDR1 SGDLS and CDR2 YYNGEE. This CDR3 reads CASSVVGESTDTQYF. DNA of the CDR3: TGTGCCAGCAGCGTAGTCGGGGAGAGCACAGATACGCAGTATTTT.

CDR3 protein: CAISANLGGGGNNEQFF. CDR3 bases: TGTGCCATCAGTGCCAACTTGGGGGGGGGCGGCAACAATGAGCAGTTCTTC. The rearrangement links TRBV10-3 to TRBJ2-1; possibly TRBD2 for D (7 bases). Deletions cut 4 bases from V and 5 bases from J, with 21 bases between. CDR1 is ENHRY, CDR2 SYGVKD, per germline. CDR3 length equals 17 residues.

The chain joins TRBV7-3 to TRBJ2-1, with TRBD2 identical over 7 bases. Germline V gives CDR1 SGHTA, CDR2 FQGTGA. CDR3 length: 15 residues. J gave up 7 bases and V 7 bases, and 13 bases lay outside the gene matches. The CDR3 here is CASTEGAGRGNEQFF. The CDR3 region has the DNA TGTGCCAGCACCGAAGGGGCGGGGCGGGGGAATGAGCAGTTCTTC.

V and J are TRBV7-2 and TRBJ2-7, with TRBD2 matching 7 bases. Germline lookup yields CDR1 SGHTA and CDR2 FQGNSA. The CDR3 totals 13 residues. V trimming: 5 bases; J trimming: 2 bases; junction bases outside the gene matches: 3. The chain's CDR3 is CASSHAGAYEQYF. The CDR3 DNA follows: TGTGCCAGCAGCCACGCGGGGGCCTACGAGCAGTACTTC.